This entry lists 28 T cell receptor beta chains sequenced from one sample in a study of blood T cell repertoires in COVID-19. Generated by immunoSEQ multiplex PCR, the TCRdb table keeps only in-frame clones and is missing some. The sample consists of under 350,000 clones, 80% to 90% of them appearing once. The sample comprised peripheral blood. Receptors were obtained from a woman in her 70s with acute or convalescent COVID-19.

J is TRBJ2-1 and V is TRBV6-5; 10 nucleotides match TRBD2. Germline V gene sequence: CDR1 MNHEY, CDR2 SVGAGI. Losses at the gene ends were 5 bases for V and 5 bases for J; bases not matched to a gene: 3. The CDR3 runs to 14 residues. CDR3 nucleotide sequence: TGTGCCAGCAGTCGAGCGGGGGGGAACAATGAGCAGTTCTTC. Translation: CASSRAGGNNEQFF.

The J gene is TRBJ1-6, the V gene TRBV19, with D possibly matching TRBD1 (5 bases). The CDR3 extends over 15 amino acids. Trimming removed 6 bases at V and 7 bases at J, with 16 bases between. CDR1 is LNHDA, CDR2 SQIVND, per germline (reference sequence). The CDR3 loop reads CASSPRKGQNSPLHF. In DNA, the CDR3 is TGTGCCAGTAGCCCCCGGAAGGGGCAGAATTCACCCCTCCACTTT. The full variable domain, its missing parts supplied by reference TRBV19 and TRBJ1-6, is DGGITQSPKYLFRKEGQNVTLSCEQNLNHDAMYWYRQDPGQGLRLIYYSQIVNDFQKGDIAEGYSVSREKKESFPLTVTSAQKNPTAFYLCASSPRKGQNSPLHFGNGTRLTVT.

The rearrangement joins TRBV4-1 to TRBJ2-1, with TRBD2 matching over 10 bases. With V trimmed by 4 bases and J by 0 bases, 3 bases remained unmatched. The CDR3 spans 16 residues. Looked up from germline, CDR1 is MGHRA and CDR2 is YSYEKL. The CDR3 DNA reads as TGCGCCAGCAGCCTTCCTAGCGGGGGCTCCTACAATGAGCAGTTCTTC. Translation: CASSLPSGGSYNEQFF.

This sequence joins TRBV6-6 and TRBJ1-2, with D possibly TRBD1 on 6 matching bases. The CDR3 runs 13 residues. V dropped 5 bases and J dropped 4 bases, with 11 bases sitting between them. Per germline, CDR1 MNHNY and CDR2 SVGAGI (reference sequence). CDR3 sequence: CASSPDRVYGYTF. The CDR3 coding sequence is TGTGCCAGCAGTCCGGACAGAGTCTATGGCTACACCTTC.

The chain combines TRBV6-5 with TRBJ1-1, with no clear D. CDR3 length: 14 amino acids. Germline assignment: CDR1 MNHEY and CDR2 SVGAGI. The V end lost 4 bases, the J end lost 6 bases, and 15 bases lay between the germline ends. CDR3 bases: TGTGCCAGCAGTTCCGGCCGGCGCCAGGCTGAAGCTTTCTTT. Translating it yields CASSSGRRQAEAFF.

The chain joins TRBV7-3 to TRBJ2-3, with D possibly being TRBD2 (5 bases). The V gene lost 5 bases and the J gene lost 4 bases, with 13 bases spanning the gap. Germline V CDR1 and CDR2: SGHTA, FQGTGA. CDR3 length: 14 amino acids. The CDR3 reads CASSPGLPADTQYF. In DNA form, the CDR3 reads TGTGCCAGCAGCCCAGGACTCCCGGCAGATACGCAGTATTTT. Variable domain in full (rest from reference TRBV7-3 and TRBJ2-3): GAGVSQTPSNKVTEKGKYVELRCDPISGHTALYWYRQSLGQGPEFLIYFQGTGAADDSGLPNDRFFAVRPEGSVSTLKIQRTERGDSAVYLCASSPGLPADTQYFGPGTRLTVL.

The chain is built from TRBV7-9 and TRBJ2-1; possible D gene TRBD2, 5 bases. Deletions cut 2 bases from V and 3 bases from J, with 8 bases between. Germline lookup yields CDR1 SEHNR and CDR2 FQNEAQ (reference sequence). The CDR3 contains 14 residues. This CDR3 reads CASSLFGDYNEQFF. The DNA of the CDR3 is TGTGCCAGCAGCTTATTCGGGGACTACAATGAGCAGTTCTTC.

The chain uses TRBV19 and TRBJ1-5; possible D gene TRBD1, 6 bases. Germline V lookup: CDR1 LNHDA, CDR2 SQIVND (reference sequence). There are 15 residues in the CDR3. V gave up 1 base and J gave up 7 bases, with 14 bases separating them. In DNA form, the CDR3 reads TGTGCCAGTAGTATAGGGGTAGGGGGTTGGCAGCCCCAGCATTTT. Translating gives CASSIGVGGWQPQHF.

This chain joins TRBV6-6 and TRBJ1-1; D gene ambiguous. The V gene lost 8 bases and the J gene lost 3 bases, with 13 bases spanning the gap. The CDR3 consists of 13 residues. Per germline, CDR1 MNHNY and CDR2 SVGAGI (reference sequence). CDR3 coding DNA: TGTGCCAGCTCGTGGGCGCCAGACACTGAAGCTTTCTTT. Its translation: CASSWAPDTEAFF.

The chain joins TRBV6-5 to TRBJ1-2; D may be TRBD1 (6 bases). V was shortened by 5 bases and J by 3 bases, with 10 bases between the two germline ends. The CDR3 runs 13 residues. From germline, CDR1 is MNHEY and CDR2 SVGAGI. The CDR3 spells CASSRTVDYGYTF. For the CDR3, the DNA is TGTGCCAGCAGTCGGACAGTGGACTATGGCTACACCTTC.

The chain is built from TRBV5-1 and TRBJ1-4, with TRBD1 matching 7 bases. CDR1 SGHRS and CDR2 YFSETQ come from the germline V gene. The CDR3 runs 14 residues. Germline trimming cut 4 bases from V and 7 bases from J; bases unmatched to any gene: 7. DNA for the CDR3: TGCGCCAGCAGCCCCGACAGGGAAGGTGAAAAACTGTTTTTT. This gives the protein CASSPDREGEKLFF.

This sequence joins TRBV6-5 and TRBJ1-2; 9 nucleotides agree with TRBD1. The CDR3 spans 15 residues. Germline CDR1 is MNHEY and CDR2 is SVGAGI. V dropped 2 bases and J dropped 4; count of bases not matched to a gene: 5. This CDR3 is CASSYETGGFYGYTF. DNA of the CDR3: TGTGCCAGCAGTTACGAGACAGGGGGGTTCTATGGCTACACCTTC.

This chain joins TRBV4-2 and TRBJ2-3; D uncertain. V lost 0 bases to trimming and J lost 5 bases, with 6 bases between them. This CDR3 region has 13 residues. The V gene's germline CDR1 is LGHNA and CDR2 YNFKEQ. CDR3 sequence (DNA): TGTGCCAGCAGCCAAGATATGTTAGATACGCAGTATTTT. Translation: CASSQDMLDTQYF.

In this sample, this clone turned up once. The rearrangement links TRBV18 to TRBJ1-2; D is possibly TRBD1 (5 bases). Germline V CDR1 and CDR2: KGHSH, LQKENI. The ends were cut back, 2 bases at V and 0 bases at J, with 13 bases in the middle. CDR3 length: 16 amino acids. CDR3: CASSPKGTGSNYGYTF. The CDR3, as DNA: TGTGCCAGCTCACCAAAGGGCACAGGTTCTAACTATGGCTACACCTTC.

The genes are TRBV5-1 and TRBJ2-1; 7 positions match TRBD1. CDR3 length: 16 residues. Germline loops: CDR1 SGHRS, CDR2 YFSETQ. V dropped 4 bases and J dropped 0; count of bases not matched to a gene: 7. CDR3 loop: CASSRDSLSSYNEQFF. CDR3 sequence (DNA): TGCGCCAGCAGCAGGGACAGTCTAAGCTCCTACAATGAGCAGTTCTTC.

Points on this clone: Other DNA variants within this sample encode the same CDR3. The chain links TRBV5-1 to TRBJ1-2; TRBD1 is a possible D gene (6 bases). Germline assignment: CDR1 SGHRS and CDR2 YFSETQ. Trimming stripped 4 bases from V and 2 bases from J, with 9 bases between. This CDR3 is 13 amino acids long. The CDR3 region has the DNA TGCGCCAGCAGCCCGGACAGAAACTATGGCTACACCTTC. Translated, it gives CASSPDRNYGYTF.

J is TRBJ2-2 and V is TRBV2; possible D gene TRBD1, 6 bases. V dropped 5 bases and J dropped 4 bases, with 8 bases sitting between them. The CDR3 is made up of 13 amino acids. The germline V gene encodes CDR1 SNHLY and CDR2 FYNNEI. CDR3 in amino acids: CASSYRATGELFF. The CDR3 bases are TGTGCCAGCAGTTACAGGGCCACCGGGGAGCTGTTTTTT.

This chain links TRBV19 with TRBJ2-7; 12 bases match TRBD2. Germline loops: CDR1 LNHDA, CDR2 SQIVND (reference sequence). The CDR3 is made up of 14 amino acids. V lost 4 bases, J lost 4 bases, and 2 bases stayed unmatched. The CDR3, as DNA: TGTGCCAGTAGTACTGGACTAGCGGGGTACGAGCAGTACTTC. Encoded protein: CASSTGLAGYEQYF.

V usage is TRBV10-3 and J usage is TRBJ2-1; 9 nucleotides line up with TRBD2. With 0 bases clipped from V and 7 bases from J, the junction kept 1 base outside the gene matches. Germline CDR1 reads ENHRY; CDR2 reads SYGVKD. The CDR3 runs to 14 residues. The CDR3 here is CAISESAGGNEQFF. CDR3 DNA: TGTGCCATCAGTGAGTCGGCGGGGGGGAATGAGCAGTTCTTC.

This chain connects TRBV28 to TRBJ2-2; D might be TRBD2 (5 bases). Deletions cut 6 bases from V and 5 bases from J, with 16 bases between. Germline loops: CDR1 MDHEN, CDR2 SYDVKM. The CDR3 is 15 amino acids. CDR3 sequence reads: CASSGRVGITGELFF. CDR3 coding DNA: TGTGCCAGCAGCGGGCGGGTCGGGATTACCGGGGAGCTGTTTTTT.

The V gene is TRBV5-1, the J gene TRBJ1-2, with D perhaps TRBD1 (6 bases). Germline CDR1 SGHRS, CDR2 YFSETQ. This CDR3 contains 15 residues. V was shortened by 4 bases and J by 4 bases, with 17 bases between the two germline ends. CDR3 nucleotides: TGCGCCAGCAGCCCGAGTACAGGGAGCGGCTATGGCTACACCTTC. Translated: CASSPSTGSGYGYTF.

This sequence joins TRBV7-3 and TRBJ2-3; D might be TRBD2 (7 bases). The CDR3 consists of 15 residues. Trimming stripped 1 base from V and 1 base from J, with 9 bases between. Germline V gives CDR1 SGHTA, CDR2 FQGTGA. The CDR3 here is CASSLKGGRTDTQYF. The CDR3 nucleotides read TGTGCCAGCAGCTTAAAGGGGGGGCGCACAGATACGCAGTATTTT.

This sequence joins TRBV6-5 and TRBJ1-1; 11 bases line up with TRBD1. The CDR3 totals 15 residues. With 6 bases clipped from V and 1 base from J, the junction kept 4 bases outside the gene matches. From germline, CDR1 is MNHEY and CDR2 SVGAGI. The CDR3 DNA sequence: TGTGCCAGCAGGCCCGGGACAGGGGGGAACACTGAAGCTTTCTTT. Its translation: CASRPGTGGNTEAFF.

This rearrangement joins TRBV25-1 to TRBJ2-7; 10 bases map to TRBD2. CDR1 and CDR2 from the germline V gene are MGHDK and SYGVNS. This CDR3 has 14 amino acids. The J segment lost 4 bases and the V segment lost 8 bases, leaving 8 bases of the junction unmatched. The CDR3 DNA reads TGTGCCAGCCGTGCTAGCGGGGGCTCTTACGAGCAGTACTTC. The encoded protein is CASRASGGSYEQYF.

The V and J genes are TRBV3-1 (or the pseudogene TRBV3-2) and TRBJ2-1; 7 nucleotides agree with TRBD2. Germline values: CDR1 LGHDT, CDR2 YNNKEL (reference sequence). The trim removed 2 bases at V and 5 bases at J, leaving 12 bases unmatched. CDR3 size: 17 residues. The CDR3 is CASSQSTGGLLNNEQFF. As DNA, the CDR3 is TGTGCCAGCAGCCAATCTACGGGGGGATTGTTGAACAATGAGCAGTTCTTC.

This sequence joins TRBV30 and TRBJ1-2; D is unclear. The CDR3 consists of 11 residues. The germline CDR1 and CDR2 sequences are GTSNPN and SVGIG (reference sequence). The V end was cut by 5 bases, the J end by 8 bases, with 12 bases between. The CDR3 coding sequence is TGTGCCTGGGGTCAGGACTGGGGCTACACCTTC. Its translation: CAWGQDWGYTF.

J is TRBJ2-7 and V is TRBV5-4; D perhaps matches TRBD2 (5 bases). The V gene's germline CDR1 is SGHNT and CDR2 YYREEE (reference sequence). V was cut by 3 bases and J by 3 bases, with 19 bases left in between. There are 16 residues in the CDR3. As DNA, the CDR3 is TGTGCCAGCAGCTCCTGGGGAGCGAGCGGCCACTACGAGCAGTACTTC. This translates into CASSSWGASGHYEQYF.

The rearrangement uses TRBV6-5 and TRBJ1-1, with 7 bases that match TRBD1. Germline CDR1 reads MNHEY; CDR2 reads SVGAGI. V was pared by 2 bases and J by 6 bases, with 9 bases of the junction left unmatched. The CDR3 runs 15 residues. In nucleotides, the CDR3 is TGTGCCAGCAGTTACCCCGGCAAGGGGGCGGCTGAAGCTTTCTTT. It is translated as CASSYPGKGAAEAFF.